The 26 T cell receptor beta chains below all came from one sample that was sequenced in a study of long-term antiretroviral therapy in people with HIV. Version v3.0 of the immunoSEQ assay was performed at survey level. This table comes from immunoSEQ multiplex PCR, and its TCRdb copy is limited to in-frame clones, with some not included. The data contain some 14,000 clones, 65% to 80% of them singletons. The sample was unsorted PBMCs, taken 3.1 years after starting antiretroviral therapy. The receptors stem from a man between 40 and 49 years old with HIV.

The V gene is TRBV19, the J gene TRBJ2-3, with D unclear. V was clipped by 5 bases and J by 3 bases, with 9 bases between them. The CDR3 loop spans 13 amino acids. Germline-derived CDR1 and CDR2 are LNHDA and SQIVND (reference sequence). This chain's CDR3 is CASSPLGTDTQYF. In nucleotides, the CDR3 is TGTGCCAGTAGTCCTCTCGGAACAGATACGCAGTATTTT.

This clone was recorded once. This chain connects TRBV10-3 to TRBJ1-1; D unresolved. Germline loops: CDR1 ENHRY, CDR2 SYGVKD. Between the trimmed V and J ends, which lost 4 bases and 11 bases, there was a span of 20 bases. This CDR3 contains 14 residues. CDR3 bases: TGTGCCATCAGTGGGACCACAGCTAGTGATACGGCTTTCTTT. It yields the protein CAISGTTASDTAFF.

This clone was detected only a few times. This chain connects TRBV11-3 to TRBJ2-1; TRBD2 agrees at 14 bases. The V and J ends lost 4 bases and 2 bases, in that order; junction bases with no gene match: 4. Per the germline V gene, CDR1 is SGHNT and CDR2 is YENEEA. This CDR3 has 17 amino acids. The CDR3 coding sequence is TGTGCCAGCAGCTCCCGACTAGCGGGGGGGACCTACAATGAGCAGTTCTTC. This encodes CASSSRLAGGTYNEQFF.

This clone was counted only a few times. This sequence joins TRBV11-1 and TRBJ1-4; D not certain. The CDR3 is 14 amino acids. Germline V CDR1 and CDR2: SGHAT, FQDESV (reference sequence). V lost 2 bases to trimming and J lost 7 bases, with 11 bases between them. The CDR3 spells CASSLTSKSEKLFF. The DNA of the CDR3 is TGTGCCAGCAGCTTAACCTCGAAGAGTGAAAAACTGTTTTTT.

The CDR3 reads CASYPGQGSFYGYTF. The CDR3 nucleotides are TGCGCCAGCTATCCGGGACAGGGTTCATTTTATGGCTACACCTTC. The gene calls are TRBV5-1 and TRBJ1-2, with TRBD1 matching over 9 bases. In germline, CDR1 is SGHRS, CDR2 YFSETQ. The CDR3 spans 15 residues. Germline trimming cut 7 bases from V and 5 bases from J; bases unmatched to any gene: 12.

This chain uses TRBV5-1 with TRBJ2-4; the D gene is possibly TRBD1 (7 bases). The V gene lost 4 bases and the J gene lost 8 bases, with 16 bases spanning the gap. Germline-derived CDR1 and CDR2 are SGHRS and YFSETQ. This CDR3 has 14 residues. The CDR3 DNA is TGCGCCAGCAGCGATGACAGGGAGGTCGACATTCAGTACTTC. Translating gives CASSDDREVDIQYF.

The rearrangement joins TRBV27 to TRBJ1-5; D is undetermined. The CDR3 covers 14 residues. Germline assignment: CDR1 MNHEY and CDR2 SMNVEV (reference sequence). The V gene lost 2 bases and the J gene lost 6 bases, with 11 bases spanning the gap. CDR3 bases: TGTGCCAGCAGTTTACGCTCAGAAGGTCAGCCCCAGCATTTT. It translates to CASSLRSEGQPQHF.

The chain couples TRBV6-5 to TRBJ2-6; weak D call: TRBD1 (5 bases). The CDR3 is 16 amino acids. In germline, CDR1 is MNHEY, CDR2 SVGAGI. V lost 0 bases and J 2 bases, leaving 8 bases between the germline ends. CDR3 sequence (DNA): TGTGCCAGCAGTTACTCGTGGACAACTGGGGCCAACGTCCTGACTTTC. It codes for CASSYSWTTGANVLTF.

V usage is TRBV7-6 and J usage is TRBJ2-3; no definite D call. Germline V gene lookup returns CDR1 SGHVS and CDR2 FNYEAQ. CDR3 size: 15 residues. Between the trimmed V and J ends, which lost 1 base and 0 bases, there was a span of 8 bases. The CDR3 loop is CASSLGPESTDTQYF. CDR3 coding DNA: TGTGCCAGCAGCTTAGGCCCCGAAAGCACAGATACGCAGTATTTT.

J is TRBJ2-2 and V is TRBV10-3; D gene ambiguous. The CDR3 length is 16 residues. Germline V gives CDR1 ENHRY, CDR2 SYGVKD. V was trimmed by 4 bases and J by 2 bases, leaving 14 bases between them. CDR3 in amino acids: CAISVDVRLNTGELFF. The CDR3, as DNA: TGTGCCATCAGTGTTGACGTAAGGCTAAACACCGGGGAGCTGTTTTTT.

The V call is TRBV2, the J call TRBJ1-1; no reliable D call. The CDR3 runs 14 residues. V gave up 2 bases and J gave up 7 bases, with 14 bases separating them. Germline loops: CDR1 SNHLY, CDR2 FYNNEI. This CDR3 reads CASSEIREDGEAFF. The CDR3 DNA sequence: TGTGCCAGCAGTGAAATCCGAGAGGACGGTGAAGCTTTCTTT.

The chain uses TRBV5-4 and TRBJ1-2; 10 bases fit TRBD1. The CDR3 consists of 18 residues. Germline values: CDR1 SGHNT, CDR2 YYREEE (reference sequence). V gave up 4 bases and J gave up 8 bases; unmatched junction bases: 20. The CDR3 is CASSLAPGQGIVGTGYTF. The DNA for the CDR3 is TGTGCCAGCAGCCTCGCTCCGGGACAGGGGATTGTGGGTACGGGCTACACCTTC.

The CDR3 loop reads CASRQGTEAFF. CDR3 nucleotides: TGCGCCAGCAGACAGGGCACTGAAGCTTTCTTT. V and J are TRBV5-1 and TRBJ1-1, with D perhaps TRBD1 (6 bases). This CDR3 spans 11 amino acids. The V gene's germline CDR1 is SGHRS and CDR2 YFSETQ. Deletions cut 5 bases from V and 4 bases from J, with 6 bases between.

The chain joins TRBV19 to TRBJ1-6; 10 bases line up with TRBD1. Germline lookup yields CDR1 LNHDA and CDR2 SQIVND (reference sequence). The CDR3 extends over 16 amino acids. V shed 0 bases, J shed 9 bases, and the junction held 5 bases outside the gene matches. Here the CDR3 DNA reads TGTGCCAGTAGTATAGACTCGACAGGGGGCATTTCACCCCTCCACTTT. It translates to CASSIDSTGGISPLHF.

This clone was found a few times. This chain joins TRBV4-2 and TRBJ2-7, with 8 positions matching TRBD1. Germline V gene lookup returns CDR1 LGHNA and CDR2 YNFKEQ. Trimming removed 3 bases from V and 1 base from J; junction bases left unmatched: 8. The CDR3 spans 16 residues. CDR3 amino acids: CASSQDTGGWSYEQYF. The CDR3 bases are TGTGCCAGCAGCCAGGATACAGGGGGATGGTCCTACGAGCAGTACTTC.

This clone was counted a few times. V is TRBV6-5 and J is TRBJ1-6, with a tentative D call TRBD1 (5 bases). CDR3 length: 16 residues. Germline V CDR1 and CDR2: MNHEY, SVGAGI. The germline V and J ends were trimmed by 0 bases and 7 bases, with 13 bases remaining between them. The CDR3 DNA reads TGTGCCAGCAGTTACTCGCGGGGCCTCGGGAATTCACCCCTCCACTTT. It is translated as CASSYSRGLGNSPLHF.

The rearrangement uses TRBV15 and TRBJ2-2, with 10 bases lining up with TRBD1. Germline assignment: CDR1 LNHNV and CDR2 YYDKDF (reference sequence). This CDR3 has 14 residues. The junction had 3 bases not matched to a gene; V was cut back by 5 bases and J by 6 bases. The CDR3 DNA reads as TGTGCCACCAGCGGGGACAGGGGTCCCGGGGAGCTGTTTTTT. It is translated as CATSGDRGPGELFF.

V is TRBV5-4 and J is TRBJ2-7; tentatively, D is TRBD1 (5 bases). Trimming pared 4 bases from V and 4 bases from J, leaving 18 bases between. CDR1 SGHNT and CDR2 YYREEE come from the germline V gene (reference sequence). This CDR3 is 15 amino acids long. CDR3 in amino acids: CASSQRSQGHYEQYF. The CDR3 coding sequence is TGTGCCAGCAGCCAACGTTCGCAGGGCCATTACGAGCAGTACTTC.

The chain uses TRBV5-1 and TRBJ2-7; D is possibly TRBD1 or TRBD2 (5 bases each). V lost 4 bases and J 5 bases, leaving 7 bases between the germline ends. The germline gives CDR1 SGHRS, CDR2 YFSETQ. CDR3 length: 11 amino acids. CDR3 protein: CASSGGNEQYF. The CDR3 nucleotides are TGCGCCAGCAGCGGGGGTAACGAGCAGTACTTC.

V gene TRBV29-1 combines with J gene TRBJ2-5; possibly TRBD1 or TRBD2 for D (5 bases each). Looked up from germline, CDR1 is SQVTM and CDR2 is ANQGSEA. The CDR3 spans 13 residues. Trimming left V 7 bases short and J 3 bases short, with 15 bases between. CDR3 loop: CSGRDQIEETQYF. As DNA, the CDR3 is TGCAGCGGCCGGGACCAAATAGAAGAGACCCAGTACTTC.

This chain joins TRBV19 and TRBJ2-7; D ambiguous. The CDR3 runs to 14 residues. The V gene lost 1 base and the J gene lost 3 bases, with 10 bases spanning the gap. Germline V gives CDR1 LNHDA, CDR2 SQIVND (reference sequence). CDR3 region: CASSIGTIGYEQYF. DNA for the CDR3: TGTGCCAGTAGTATAGGGACGATTGGCTACGAGCAGTACTTC.

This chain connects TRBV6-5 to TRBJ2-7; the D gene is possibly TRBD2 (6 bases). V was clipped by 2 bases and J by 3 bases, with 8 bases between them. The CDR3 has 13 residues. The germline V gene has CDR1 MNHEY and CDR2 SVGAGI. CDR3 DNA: TGTGCCAGCAGTTACGGCGGGGTCTACGAGCAGTACTTC. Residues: CASSYGGVYEQYF.

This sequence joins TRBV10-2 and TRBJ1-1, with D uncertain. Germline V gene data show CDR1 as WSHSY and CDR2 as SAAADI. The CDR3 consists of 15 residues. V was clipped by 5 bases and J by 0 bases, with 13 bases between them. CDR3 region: CASSYTTPVNTEAFF. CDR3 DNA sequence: TGCGCCAGCAGTTATACTACACCAGTGAACACTGAAGCTTTCTTT.

The DNA of the CDR3 is TGTGCCAGCAGCTCCTTTTCCTATGGCTACACCTTC. Translation gives CASSSFSYGYTF. This chain uses TRBV6-6 with TRBJ1-2; D gene unclear. The CDR3 is 12 amino acids. Trimming stripped 6 bases from V and 4 bases from J, with 9 bases between. Germline-derived CDR1 and CDR2 are MNHNY and SVGAGI (reference sequence).

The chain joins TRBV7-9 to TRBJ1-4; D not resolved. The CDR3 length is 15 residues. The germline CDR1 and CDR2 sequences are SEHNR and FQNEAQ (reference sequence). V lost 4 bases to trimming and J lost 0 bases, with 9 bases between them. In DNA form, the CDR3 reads TGTGCCAGCAGCTCTTATACTGCAACTAATGAAAAACTGTTTTTT. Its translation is CASSSYTATNEKLFF.

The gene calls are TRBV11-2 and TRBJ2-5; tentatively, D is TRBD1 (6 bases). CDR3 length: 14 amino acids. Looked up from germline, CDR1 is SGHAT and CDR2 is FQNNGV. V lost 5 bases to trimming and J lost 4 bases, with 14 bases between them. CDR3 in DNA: TGTGCCAGCAGCCCTACAGGGTCAGGAGAGACCCAGTACTTC. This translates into CASSPTGSGETQYF.